This T cell receptor (beta chain) originates from a study of shared clonotypes between healthy human individuals. The wider study: For every donor, three CD4 naive, three CD4 memory, two CD8 naive and one CD8 memory plates were used.

This CDR3 comprises 15 residues. Germline lookup yields CDR1 MNHNS and CDR2 SASEGT. V shed 4 bases and J shed 3 bases, with 12 bases lying between them. Selected positively for CCR7 and CD45RO-negative, naive CD8 cells excluded terminally differentiated effector memory CD45RA+ cells. Overall study results and limits: Clonotypes that were shared across four donors made up around 5% of naive CD4 clonotypes.

The method was immunoSEQ multiplex PCR; TCRdb's version includes in-frame clones alone and lacks a portion of them. The table records some 2,000,000 clones, less than 95% of them present only once. For this clone: Its antigen is unidentified.

Sequences were obtained from naive CD8+ T cells sorted from blood. The rearrangement joins TRBV6-1 to TRBJ1-4; D ambiguous. This TCR derives from a man younger than 35 in good health. The CDR3, as DNA: TGTGCCAGCAGTGCATACGTCTATTCTAATGAAAAACTGTTTTTT. Protein product: CASSAYVYSNEKLFF.